The 24 T cell receptor beta chains reported below all come from one sample, sequenced in a study of T cell responses to AZD1222 COVID-19 vaccine. Generated by immunoSEQ multiplex PCR, the TCRdb table keeps only in-frame clones and is missing some. Of some 100,000 clones in the sample, approximately 84% are singletons; the top ten hold roughly 10%. Specimen: peripheral blood, collected on day 0 of AZD1222 vaccination. Source of these receptors: an adult in good health.

For the CDR3, the DNA is TGTGCCAGCAGCCCTAGGGGGGTCGGCTCCTACGAGCAGTACTTC. This encodes CASSPRGVGSYEQYF. The chain carries TRBV5-4 and TRBJ2-7; D might be TRBD1 or TRBD2, each matching 6 bases. V was pared by 4 bases and J by 0 bases, with 14 bases between. The germline CDR1 and CDR2 sequences are SGHNT and YYREEE (reference sequence). The CDR3 has 15 amino acids.

This clone was picked up one time. This rearrangement joins TRBV10-2 to TRBJ2-3; TRBD2 aligns across 10 bases. Germline CDR1 and CDR2: WSHSY and SAAADI. V dropped 6 bases and J dropped 4; count of bases not matched to a gene: 4. The CDR3 has 14 amino acids. The CDR3 region is CASRLAGAADTQYF. The CDR3 nucleotides are TGCGCCAGCAGGCTAGCGGGGGCCGCAGATACGCAGTATTTT.

This chain connects TRBV28 to TRBJ1-4, with 9 nucleotides matching TRBD1. Trimming at V came to 3 bases and at J to 5 bases, leaving 7 bases not matched to a gene. From germline, CDR1 is MDHEN and CDR2 SYDVKM. CDR3 length equals 16 residues. The CDR3 DNA follows: TGTGCCAGCAGTTTCCACGGACAGGGGACAAATGAAAAACTGTTTTTT. Translating it yields CASSFHGQGTNEKLFF.

This chain joins TRBV20-1 and TRBJ1-4; 8 bases align to TRBD1. Germline V gives CDR1 DFQATT, CDR2 SNEGSKA (reference sequence). After removal of 3 bases from V and 15 bases from J, the junction contained 6 bases not matched to a gene. The CDR3 runs to 11 residues. CDR3 sequence reads: CSASPTGVLFF. The CDR3 DNA sequence: TGCAGTGCTAGCCCGACAGGGGTTTTGTTTTTT.

V usage is TRBV23-1 and J usage is TRBJ1-1, with D uncertain. TRBV23-1 is identified as an open reading frame with a role that is uncertain. The CDR3 totals 21 residues. Deletions cut 0 bases from V and 4 bases from J, with 30 bases between. CDR3 nucleotides: TGCGCCAGCAGTCAATCCGTCTCGGATCGTTGGCCGACTCTTCGCACCACTGAAGCTTTCTTT. Encoded protein: CASSQSVSDRWPTLRTTEAFF.

V and J are TRBV27 and TRBJ2-1; maybe TRBD2 (5 bases). The CDR3 extends over 15 amino acids. Trimming removed 2 bases from V and 2 bases from J, with 10 bases in between. Germline values: CDR1 MNHEY, CDR2 SMNVEV (reference sequence). CDR3 coding DNA: TGTGCCAGCAGTTTACAAGCGAGGGCCTACAATGAGCAGTTCTTC. Translated, it gives CASSLQARAYNEQFF.

The V and J genes are TRBV7-2 and TRBJ2-7; 8 bases align to TRBD2. This CDR3 region has 17 residues. V was clipped by 1 base and J by 0 bases; unmatched bases: 8. Per germline, CDR1 SGHTA and CDR2 FQGNSA. Written as DNA, the CDR3 is TGTGCCAGCAGCTTAGGAAGGGCGGGAGGCCTCTCCTACGAGCAGTACTTC. Protein sequence: CASSLGRAGGLSYEQYF.

The chain employs TRBV7-9 and TRBJ2-3, with 10 bases that match TRBD2. The CDR3 is 15 amino acids. The ends lost 5 bases at V and 6 bases at J; junction bases unmatched: 8. CDR1 and CDR2 (germline): SEHNR, FQNEAQ (reference sequence). CDR3 residues: CASSPPSGGLDTQYF. CDR3 nucleotides: TGTGCCAGCAGCCCTCCTAGCGGGGGACTGGATACGCAGTATTTT.

The V gene is TRBV5-4, the J gene TRBJ2-5, with TRBD1 as a possible D gene (6 bases). V was pared by 7 bases and J by 2 bases, with 15 bases between. The CDR3 runs 14 residues. Looked up from germline, CDR1 is SGHNT and CDR2 is YYREEE (reference sequence). The CDR3 protein is CASAPDRRQETQYF. CDR3 DNA: TGTGCCAGCGCGCCCGACAGGCGGCAAGAGACCCAGTACTTC.

This chain connects TRBV19 to TRBJ1-2; a weak D match, TRBD1 (6 bases). Germline V gene data show CDR1 as LNHDA and CDR2 as SQIVND (reference sequence). Trimming shortened V by 7 bases and J by 0 bases, and 21 bases separated the two germline ends. The CDR3 sequence is 17 residues long. The CDR3 spells CASTPSGGLVANYGYTF. CDR3 nucleotide sequence: TGTGCCAGTACCCCATCTGGGGGGCTCGTGGCTAACTATGGCTACACCTTC.

This chain links TRBV6-7 with TRBJ1-6; unclear D gene. TRBV6-7 qualifies as an ORF whose function is uncertain. Trimming took 11 bases from V and 9 from J, leaving 14 bases between them. The CDR3 has 12 residues. The CDR3 here is CAGTVAVSPLHF. CDR3 DNA sequence: TGTGCCGGAACAGTGGCGGTTTCACCCCTCCACTTT.

The rearrangement uses TRBV2 and TRBJ2-4; D gene unclear. Trimming removed 4 bases at V and 8 bases at J, with 9 bases between. Germline V gives CDR1 SNHLY, CDR2 FYNNEI. The CDR3 has 12 residues. CDR3 protein: CASSGRVDIQYF. The CDR3 region has the DNA TGTGCCAGCAGTGGAAGGGTCGACATTCAGTACTTC.

This clone occurred once. The chain links TRBV28 to TRBJ2-7, with D perhaps TRBD1 (6 bases). The CDR3 totals 14 residues. V lost 3 bases and J lost 3, with 12 bases in between. Looked up from germline, CDR1 is MDHEN and CDR2 is SYDVKM. CDR3 nucleotides: TGTGCCAGCAGTTTCTCACAGGGAAACTACGAGCAGTACTTC. Translating gives CASSFSQGNYEQYF.

The rearrangement links TRBV30 to TRBJ1-2; no clear D. From germline, CDR1 is GTSNPN and CDR2 SVGIG (reference sequence). The CDR3 has 12 amino acids. V was trimmed by 0 bases and J by 4 bases, leaving 6 bases between them. In DNA form, the CDR3 reads TGTGCCTGGAGTGTACGATTCTATGGCTACACCTTC. This gives the protein CAWSVRFYGYTF.

This rearrangement joins TRBV28 to TRBJ1-1; a weak D match, TRBD1 (5 bases). From germline, CDR1 is MDHEN and CDR2 SYDVKM. The V gene lost 5 bases and the J gene lost 3 bases, with 16 bases spanning the gap. CDR3 size: 15 residues. CDR3 amino acids: CASSPTGTVHTEAFF. DNA of the CDR3: TGTGCCAGCAGTCCAACCGGGACGGTACACACTGAAGCTTTCTTT.

The chain recombines TRBV7-3 with TRBJ2-1; D uncertain. There are 13 residues in the CDR3. From germline, CDR1 is SGHTA and CDR2 FQGTGA. V lost 2 bases, J lost 5 bases, and 7 bases lay in between. The CDR3: CASSLQLHNEQFF. The CDR3 DNA is TGTGCCAGCAGCTTACAACTCCACAATGAGCAGTTCTTC.

In DNA form, the CDR3 reads TGTGCCATCCCCCTGTTGGCAGGGGGTATAGCCGAGCAGTACTTC. Its protein product is CAIPLLAGGIAEQYF. V usage is TRBV6-5 and J usage is TRBJ2-7, with 7 bases aligning to TRBD1. The CDR3 totals 15 residues. The germline V gene has CDR1 MNHEY and CDR2 SVGAGI. V lost 10 bases and J lost 6; bases outside the gene matches: 18.

Only one count was recorded for this clone. This chain joins TRBV6-1 and TRBJ1-6, with 7 bases lining up with TRBD1. This CDR3 comprises 16 residues. Germline values: CDR1 MNHNS, CDR2 SASEGT. V lost 2 bases to trimming and J lost 7 bases; unmatched junction nucleotides: 8. CDR3 residues: CASSEFNRGGNSPLHF. The CDR3 DNA reads TGTGCCAGCAGTGAATTCAACAGGGGAGGGAATTCACCCCTCCACTTT.

This chain uses TRBV10-3 with TRBJ1-2; D call uncertain. The CDR3 has 12 residues. The germline V gene encodes CDR1 ENHRY and CDR2 SYGVKD. With 3 bases removed from V and 4 bases from J, the gap between germline ends came to 6 bases. CDR3 amino acids: CAISEGIYGYTF. Here the CDR3 DNA reads TGTGCCATCAGTGAAGGGATCTATGGCTACACCTTC.

V is TRBV5-4 and J is TRBJ2-7, with a tentative D call TRBD1 (5 bases). The V end lost 5 bases, the J end lost 4 bases, and 19 bases lay between the germline ends. Germline lookup yields CDR1 SGHNT and CDR2 YYREEE (reference sequence). The CDR3 runs 15 residues. The chain's CDR3 is CASSPDRGLGYEQYF. Here the CDR3 DNA reads TGTGCCAGCAGTCCCGATAGGGGTTTAGGATACGAGCAGTACTTC.

The V call is TRBV11-2, the J call TRBJ2-1; TRBD2 might be the D (5 bases). This CDR3 has 13 residues. V was shortened by 2 bases and J by 6 bases, with 8 bases between the two germline ends. Germline loops: CDR1 SGHAT, CDR2 FQNNGV. The CDR3 is CASSLPSFNEQFF. The DNA for the CDR3 is TGTGCCAGCAGCTTACCTAGCTTCAATGAGCAGTTCTTC.

CDR3 nucleotide sequence: TGCGCCAGCAGCTTGCAGACCTCTAATGAAAAACTGTTTTTT. As protein: CASSLQTSNEKLFF. V is TRBV5-1 and J is TRBJ1-4; D gene uncertain. CDR1 is SGHRS and CDR2 is YFSETQ in the germline V gene. The CDR3 contains 14 residues. Trimming removed 1 base from V and 3 bases from J, with 7 bases in between.

This clone was found a few times. This chain joins TRBV4-1 and TRBJ1-5; D gene unclear. This CDR3 is built from 14 residues. The V gene lost 0 bases and the J gene lost 2 bases, with 5 bases spanning the gap. Germline-derived CDR1 and CDR2 are MGHRA and YSYEKL. The CDR3 is CASSQDHGNQPQHF. The CDR3 nucleotides read TGCGCCAGCAGCCAAGATCATGGCAATCAGCCCCAGCATTTT.

This clone was detected only a few times. The rearrangement links TRBV18 to TRBJ2-7; 11 bases match TRBD2. Trimming removed 6 bases from V and 2 bases from J; junction bases left unmatched: 3. The CDR3 runs to 14 residues. Germline V gene lookup returns CDR1 KGHSH and CDR2 LQKENI. The CDR3 protein is CASSVAGGPYEQYF. DNA of the CDR3: TGTGCCAGCTCGGTAGCGGGAGGGCCCTACGAGCAGTACTTC.